These T cell receptor beta chains were read from a single sample in a study of STAT5B mutations in CD4+ large granular lymphocyte leukemia. The method was immunoSEQ multiplex PCR; TCRdb's version includes in-frame clones alone and lacks a portion of them. This table has some 40,000 clones, over 75% appearing once. Sequencing was done on a sample of CD4+ T cells from blood buffy coats. Receptors were obtained from a human donor in good health. Each CDR3 is given with its conserved first and last residue. The D gene is left open where the match is weak. Not all rows give a size; the values are once, few, many and, for expanded clones, a class.

>TRBJ2-7|NA|NA|TRBV23-1
TGCGCCAGCAGTCAATTGCGGAACTCCTACGAGCAGTACTTC
CASSQLRNSYEQYF
>TRBJ2-3|NA|NA|TRBV7-3
TGTGCCAGCAGTCCTCAGGCGAGAGATACGCAGTATTTT
CASSPQARDTQYF
>TRBJ1-1|TRBD1|NA|TRBV5-6
TGTGCCAGCAGCCCGGGACAGAATGCAGCTTTCTTT
CASSPGQNAAFF
>TRBJ2-7|NA|once|TRBV27
TGTGCCAGCAGTTTTTTTCCCCAAAGGGAAACCTACGAGCAGTACTTC
CASSFFPQRETYEQYF
>TRBJ2-6|NA|NA|TRBV11-1
TGTGCCAGCAGCTTAGGGAGACCCCTCTCTGGGGCCAACGTCCTGACTTTC
CASSLGRPLSGANVLTF
>TRBJ1-2|NA|few|TRBV11-2
TGTGCCAGCAGCTCTTATTTTGGGGACGGCTACACCTTC
CASSSYFGDGYTF
>TRBJ1-2|NA|NA|TRBV28
TGTGCCAGCAGCCCATCCTATGGCTACACCTTC
CASSPSYGYTF
>TRBJ2-7|TRBD2|few|TRBV2
TGTGCCAGCAGGGTAGGGACTAGCATCGACGAGCAGTACTTC
CASRVGTSIDEQYF
>TRBJ2-1|TRBD2|NA|TRBV9
TGTGCCAGCAGCGTAGGAGGGGCGGAGGTAGCGGGGGGGCAGTTCTTC
CASSVGGAEVAGGQFF
>TRBJ2-5|TRBD2|NA|TRBV9
TGTGCCAGCAGCTCTCTCGGGACTAGCGGGAGGAGGGGAGAGACCCAGTACTTC
CASSSLGTSGRRGETQYF
>TRBJ2-5|NA|NA|TRBV20-1
TGCAGTGCCCAAACGTTAGGGACCCAGTACTTC
CSAQTLGTQYF
>TRBJ2-1|NA|NA|TRBV30
TGTGCCTGGAGTCTCACATTTGGTGAGCAGTTCTTC
CAWSLTFGEQFF
>TRBJ2-1|TRBD1|NA|TRBV6-6
TGTGCCAGCAGTCCCGGGACAGGGTACAATGAGCAGTTCTTC
CASSPGTGYNEQFF
>TRBJ2-1|TRBD2|NA|TRBV9
TGTGCCAGCAGCGTAGTTCTTAGCGGGGACAATGAGCAGTTCTTC
CASSVVLSGDNEQFF
>TRBJ2-7|NA|once|TRBV28
TGTGCCAGCAGAAGAGGGGTCACCTACGAGCAGTACTTC
CASRRGVTYEQYF
>TRBJ2-1|NA|NA|TRBV7-2
TGTGCCAGCAGCTTAGCCGGCCTTGAGCAGTTCTTC
CASSLAGLEQFF
>TRBJ1-2|NA|medium-sized|TRBV5-1
TGCGCCAGCAGCCCGGATCCGGGGACCGCGCGTGGCTACACCTTC
CASSPDPGTARGYTF
>TRBJ1-2|NA|NA|TRBV2
TGTGCCACCTTACGAGCCCGATCGGCTGGCTACACCTTC
CATLRARSAGYTF
>TRBJ2-5|NA|NA|TRBV6-5
TGTGCCAGCAGCCCGAGCGGCCAGGGGGAGACCCAGTACTTC
CASSPSGQGETQYF
>TRBJ2-2|NA|NA|TRBV7-3
TGTGCCAGCAGCTCAACCGGGCCTCCGAACACCGGGGAGCTGTTTTTT
CASSSTGPPNTGELFF
>TRBJ2-7|NA|NA|TRBV2
TGTGCCAGCAGTGAAGCTAGGTTCCCCTACGAGCAGTACTTC
CASSEARFPYEQYF
>TRBJ2-3|TRBD1|once|TRBV10-1
TGCGCCAGCAGCTCCCGGGACAGGGGCACAGATACGCAGTATTTT
CASSSRDRGTDTQYF
>TRBJ1-2|NA|NA|TRBV7-8
TGTGCCAGCAGCTTAGTGGTAGTGAGTGGCTACACCTTC
CASSLVVVSGYTF
>TRBJ2-1|TRBD2|NA|TRBV11-3
TGTGCCAGCAGCCCGGGACTAGCGGGGGGCCGTTCCTACAATGAGCAGTTCTTC
CASSPGLAGGRSYNEQFF
>TRBJ2-3|TRBD2|NA|TRBV4-2
TGTGCCAGCAGCCGGGGGAGGGCCCAGGCAGATACGCAGTATTTT
CASSRGRAQADTQYF
>TRBJ1-6|NA|NA|TRBV7-9
TGTGCCAGCAGCTTAGACGGGGCGATGGGCTCACCCCTCCACTTT
CASSLDGAMGSPLHF
>TRBJ1-1|NA|NA|TRBV2
TGTGCCAGCCTCCAAGGGACCGCGAACACTGAAGCTTTCTTT
CASLQGTANTEAFF
>TRBJ2-5|NA|NA|TRBV2
TGTGCCAGCATTCCGGAGATGGGGGGGCTGCTCCAAGAGACCCAGTACTTC
CASIPEMGGLLQETQYF
>TRBJ1-1|TRBD1|NA|TRBV19
TGTGCCAGCACCCAAAGGGACAGGGGGCATTCGAACACTGAAGCTTTCTTT
CASTQRDRGHSNTEAFF
>TRBJ2-1|NA|NA|TRBV5-6
TGTGCCAGCAGCTGGGGGGACAGACTGGAGCAGGAGCAGTTCTTC
CASSWGDRLEQEQFF